These 19 T cell receptor beta chains were sequenced from one sample in a study of CD8 T cells in ankylosing spondylitis. Overall study results and limits: Made up of 7 to 9 highly homologous variants, a TCR beta motif appeared characteristic of ankylosing spondylitis blood.

TCRdb reanalysed the 5' RACE reads using MiXCR and keeps one entry per CDR3 protein. The table records around 890,000 distinct CDR3 sequences, about an eighth of them present only once. These receptors are not linked to any known antigen. Sequencing used blood, either unsorted or a sorted T cell fraction (not recorded which). Receptors originate from a male donor with ankylosing spondylitis.

CDR3 loop: CASSQAKLAGGAFF. The CDR3 nucleotides are TGTGCCAGCAGCCAAGCAAAACTAGCGGGAGGGGCGTTCTTC. V gene TRBV4-2 combines with J gene TRBJ2-1; TRBD2 matches at 13 bases. From germline, CDR1 is LGHNA and CDR2 YNFKEQ. The CDR3 consists of 14 residues. J was trimmed by 15 bases and V by 1 base; bases with no gene match: 6.

The chain has TRBV29-1 and TRBJ2-3; D unclear. Germline V CDR1 and CDR2: SQVTM, ANQGSEA. Between the trimmed V and J ends, which lost 2 bases and 1 base, there was a span of 10 bases. This CDR3 is 14 amino acids long. The CDR3 here is CSVERGTGTDTQYF. CDR3 nucleotide sequence: TGCAGCGTTGAACGAGGTACTGGCACAGATACGCAGTATTTT.

This clonotype was detected a few times. The chain recombines TRBV9 with TRBJ2-1, with D perhaps matching TRBD2 (5 bases). The CDR3 is 14 residues long. The V end was cut by 4 bases, the J end by 6 bases, with 14 bases between. Germline values: CDR1 SGDLS, CDR2 YYNGEE. The CDR3 nucleotides read TGTGCCAGCAGCCCCCGAGGGCCCTTCAATGAGCAGTTCTTC. This encodes CASSPRGPFNEQFF.

This chain connects TRBV30 to TRBJ2-1; no firm D call. The CDR3 contains 16 residues. Trimming cost V 5 bases and J 1 base, with 18 bases left between them. Germline CDR1 reads GTSNPN; CDR2 reads SVGIG (reference sequence). The CDR3 protein is CAWRTLDRTSYNEQFF. The CDR3 bases are TGTGCCTGGCGAACCTTGGACCGAACGTCCTACAATGAGCAGTTCTTC. The variable domain in full, completed from reference TRBV30 and TRBJ2-1, reads SQTIHQWPATLVQPVGSPLSLECTVEGTSNPNLYWYRQAAGRGLQLLFYSVGIGQISSEVPQNLSASRPQDRQFILSSKKLLLSDSGFYLCAWRTLDRTSYNEQFFGPGTRLTVL.

The chain is built from TRBV6-2 or TRBV6-3 and TRBJ1-4; the D gene is possibly TRBD1 (5 bases). The CDR3 loop spans 16 amino acids. With 0 bases removed from V and 8 bases from J, the gap between germline ends came to 16 bases. Germline V gene data show CDR1 as MNHEY and CDR2 as SVGEGT. CDR3 nucleotides: TGTGCCAGCAGTTACTCGTATTCCAGGGCGGAGGAAAAACTGTTTTTT. Its protein product is CASSYSYSRAEEKLFF.

This clonotype has a handful of counts. J is TRBJ1-2 and V is TRBV18, with TRBD1 matching 8 bases. The CDR3 has 13 amino acids. J gave up 10 bases and V 3 bases, and 7 bases lay outside the gene matches. CDR1 and CDR2 (germline): KGHSH, LQKENI. DNA of the CDR3: TGTGCCAGCTCACCGAAGACAGGGGAAGTCTACACCTTC. Protein product: CASSPKTGEVYTF.

This rearrangement joins TRBV20-1 to TRBJ1-1, with 7 bases fitting TRBD1. Trimming cost V 2 bases and J 3 bases; bases outside gene matches: 3. This CDR3 spans 13 amino acids. Per the germline V gene, CDR1 is DFQATT and CDR2 is SNEGSKA (reference sequence). Here the CDR3 DNA reads TGCAGTGCTAGAAGGCAGGGGGACACTGAAGCTTTCTTT. Translating gives CSARRQGDTEAFF.

The chain uses TRBV5-1 and TRBJ1-1, with D unresolved. V gave up 4 bases and J gave up 11 bases, with 18 bases separating them. There are 13 residues in the CDR3. CDR1 SGHRS and CDR2 YFSETQ come from the germline V gene. The DNA of the CDR3 is TGCGCCAGCAGCCCCGATGTACGGTCTGGGGCTTTCTTT. It encodes CASSPDVRSGAFF. Filled out from reference TRBV5-1 and TRBJ1-1, the complete variable domain reads KAGVTQTPRYLIKTRGQQVTLSCSPISGHRSVSWYQQTPGQGLQFLFEYFSETQRNKGNFPGRFSGRQFSNSRSEMNVSTLELGDSALYLCASSPDVRSGAFFGQGTRLTVV.

The chain joins TRBV20-1 to TRBJ2-5; either TRBD1 or TRBD2 may fit D (5 bases each). Trimming took 3 bases from V and 1 from J, leaving 12 bases between them. Germline V gene lookup returns CDR1 DFQATT and CDR2 SNEGSKA (reference sequence). The CDR3 loop spans 14 amino acids. The CDR3 loop is CSASRDQPQETQYF. As DNA, the CDR3 is TGCAGTGCTAGCCGGGACCAGCCCCAAGAGACCCAGTACTTC.

This clonotype has a count of ten or more. The CDR3, as DNA: TGCGCCAGCAGCTTGGGAGGGCCTTCCTACAATGAGCAGTTCTTC. It is translated as CASSLGGPSYNEQFF. The chain recombines TRBV5-1 with TRBJ2-1; the D gene is possibly TRBD2 (5 bases). V was clipped by 0 bases and J by 1 base, with 8 bases between them. CDR3 size: 15 residues. Germline CDR1 reads SGHRS; CDR2 reads YFSETQ.

This clonotype was observed a few times. The rearrangement joins TRBV29-1 to TRBJ2-3; 7 nucleotides align to TRBD1. The CDR3 has 14 amino acids. Germline CDR1 is SQVTM and CDR2 is ANQGSEA. V gave up 7 bases and J gave up 2 bases; unmatched junction bases: 9. CDR3 region: CSARDRVNTDTQYF. The CDR3 DNA is TGCAGCGCCCGCGACAGGGTAAACACAGATACGCAGTATTTT.

At least ten counts were recorded for this clonotype. The chain recombines TRBV29-1 with TRBJ2-1; 7 bases align to TRBD1. Germline CDR1 reads SQVTM; CDR2 reads ANQGSEA. The CDR3 length is 17 residues. Trimming at V came to 5 bases and at J to 8 bases, leaving 21 bases not matched to a gene. For the CDR3, the DNA is TGCAGCGTTCCCCATATTCCCGGGACAGTGGGTGTACATGAGCAGTTCTTC. Its translation is CSVPHIPGTVGVHEQFF.

The rearrangement uses TRBV7-2 and TRBJ1-2; D remains unclear. Germline-derived CDR1 and CDR2 are SGHTA and FQGNSA. There are 15 residues in the CDR3. V lost 6 bases and J lost 8, with 22 bases in between. CDR3 nucleotides: TGTGCCAGCAGTTTATCGCCCGGGCCTAGGATAGGCTACACCTTC. It is translated as CASSLSPGPRIGYTF.

The chain carries TRBV10-3 and TRBJ2-7, with TRBD2 as a possible D gene (5 bases). Per the germline V gene, CDR1 is ENHRY and CDR2 is SYGVKD. The V and J ends lost 2 bases and 0 bases respectively, with 8 bases between them. The CDR3 covers 14 residues. The CDR3 protein is CAISEPGNSYEQYF. As DNA, the CDR3 is TGTGCCATCAGTGAGCCCGGGAACTCCTACGAGCAGTACTTC.

The gene calls are TRBV15 and TRBJ2-5, with 9 bases matching TRBD2. Germline V gene data show CDR1 as LNHNV and CDR2 as YYDKDF (reference sequence). The J segment lost 7 bases and the V segment lost 9 bases, leaving 12 bases of the junction unmatched. The length of the CDR3 is 14 residues. DNA of the CDR3: TGTGCCACGGAGGGCGGGAGGGCCCTGGGGACCCAGTACTTC. It yields the protein CATEGGRALGTQYF.

Points on this clonotype: Just one base apart from a much larger clone, this may be a read error. V and J are TRBV20-1 and TRBJ2-3; no definite D call. TRBJ1-5 matches the DNA end more closely, so the J call is doubtful. The CDR3 consists of 13 residues. Germline CDR1 DFQATT, CDR2 SNEGSKA (reference sequence). The CDR3 sequence: CSARDTSTDTQHF. In DNA form, the CDR3 reads TGCAGTGCTAGAGATACCTCCACAGATACGCAGCATTTT.

This clonotype has just a few counts. The chain has TRBV7-9 and TRBJ2-5; 7 nucleotides line up with TRBD2. The CDR3 spans 13 residues. The V and J ends lost 5 bases and 5 bases, in that order; junction bases with no gene match: 5. The germline gives CDR1 SEHNR, CDR2 FQNEAQ (reference sequence). DNA of the CDR3: TGTGCCAGCAGCCCCGTGGGGGGGGAGACCCAGTACTTC. Its translation: CASSPVGGETQYF.

There are a few counts of this clonotype. V gene TRBV4-2 combines with J gene TRBJ1-1; possibly TRBD1 for D (6 bases). CDR3 length: 13 amino acids. Germline CDR1 reads LGHNA; CDR2 reads YNFKEQ. The ends were cut back, 4 bases at V and 3 bases at J, with 9 bases in the middle. In DNA form, the CDR3 reads TGTGCCAGCAGCCTGGGACATCACACTGAAGCTTTCTTT. It is translated as CASSLGHHTEAFF.

The V call is TRBV7-8, the J call TRBJ2-3; TRBD1 or TRBD2 may be the D gene (6 bases each). V lost 0 bases to trimming and J lost 0 bases, with 10 bases between them. Germline CDR1 reads SGHVS; CDR2 reads FQNEAQ. There are 16 residues in the CDR3. The CDR3 bases are TGTGCCAGCAGCTTAGCACAGGGACTTAGCACAGATACGCAGTATTTT. It specifies CASSLAQGLSTDTQYF.